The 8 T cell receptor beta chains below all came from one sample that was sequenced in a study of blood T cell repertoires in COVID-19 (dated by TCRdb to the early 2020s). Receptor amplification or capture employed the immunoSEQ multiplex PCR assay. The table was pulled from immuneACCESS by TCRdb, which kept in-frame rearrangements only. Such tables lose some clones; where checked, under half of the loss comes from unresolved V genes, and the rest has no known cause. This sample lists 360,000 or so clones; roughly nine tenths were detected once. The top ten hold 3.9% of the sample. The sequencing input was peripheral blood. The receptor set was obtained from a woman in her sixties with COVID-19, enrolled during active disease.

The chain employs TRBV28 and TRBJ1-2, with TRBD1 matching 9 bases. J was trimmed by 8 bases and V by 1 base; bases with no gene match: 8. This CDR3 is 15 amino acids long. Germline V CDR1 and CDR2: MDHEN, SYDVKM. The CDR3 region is CASSLLGTGLYGYTF. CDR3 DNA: TGTGCCAGCAGTTTATTAGGGACAGGGCTTTACGGCTACACCTTC.

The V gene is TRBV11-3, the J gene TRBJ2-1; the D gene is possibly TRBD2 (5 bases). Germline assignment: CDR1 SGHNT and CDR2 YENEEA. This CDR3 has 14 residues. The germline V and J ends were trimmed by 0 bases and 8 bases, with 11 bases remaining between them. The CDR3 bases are TGTGCCAGCAGCTTAGACGCGGGTACGGATGAGCAGTTCTTC. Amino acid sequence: CASSLDAGTDEQFF.

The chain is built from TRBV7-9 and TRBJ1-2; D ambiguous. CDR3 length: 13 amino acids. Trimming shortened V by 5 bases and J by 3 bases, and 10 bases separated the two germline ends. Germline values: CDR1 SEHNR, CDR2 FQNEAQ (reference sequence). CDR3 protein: CASSPDTDYGYTF. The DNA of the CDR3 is TGTGCCAGCAGCCCGGATACAGACTATGGCTACACCTTC.

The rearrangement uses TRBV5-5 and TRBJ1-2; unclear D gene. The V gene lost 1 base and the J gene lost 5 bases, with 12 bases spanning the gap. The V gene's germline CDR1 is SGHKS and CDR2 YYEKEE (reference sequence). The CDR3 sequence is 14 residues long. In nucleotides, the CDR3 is TGTGCCAGCAGCTTGACGGCAGGAGGGTATGGCTACACCTTC. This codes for CASSLTAGGYGYTF. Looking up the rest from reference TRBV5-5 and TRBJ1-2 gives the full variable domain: DAGVTQSPTHLIKTRGQQVTLRCSPISGHKSVSWYQQVLGQGPQFIFQYYEKEERGRGNFPDRFSARQFPNYSSELNVNALLLGDSALYLCASSLTAGGYGYTFGSGTRLTVV.

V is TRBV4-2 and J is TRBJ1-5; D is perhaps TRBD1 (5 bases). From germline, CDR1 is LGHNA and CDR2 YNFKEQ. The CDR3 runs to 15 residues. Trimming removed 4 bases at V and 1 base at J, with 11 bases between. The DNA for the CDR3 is TGTGCCAGCAGCCGAGGAGGGGAAAGCAATCAGCCCCAGCATTTT. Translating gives CASSRGGESNQPQHF.

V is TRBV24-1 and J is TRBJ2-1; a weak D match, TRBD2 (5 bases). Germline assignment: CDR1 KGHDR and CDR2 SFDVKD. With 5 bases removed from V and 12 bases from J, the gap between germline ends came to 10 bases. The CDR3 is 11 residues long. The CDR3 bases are TGTGCCACCAGTGGAGGGCAACGGCAGTTCTTC. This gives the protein CATSGGQRQFF.

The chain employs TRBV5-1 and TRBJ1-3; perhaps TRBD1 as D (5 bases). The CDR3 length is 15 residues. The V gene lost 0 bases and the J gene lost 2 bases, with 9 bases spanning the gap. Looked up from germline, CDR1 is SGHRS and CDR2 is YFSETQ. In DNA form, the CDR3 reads TGCGCCAGCAGCTTGGCGGGGGGAACTGGAAACACCATATATTTT. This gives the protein CASSLAGGTGNTIYF.

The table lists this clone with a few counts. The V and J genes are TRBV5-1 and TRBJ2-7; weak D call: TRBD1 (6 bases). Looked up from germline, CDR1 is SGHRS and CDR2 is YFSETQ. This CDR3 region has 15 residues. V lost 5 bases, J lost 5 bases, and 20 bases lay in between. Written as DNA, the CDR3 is TGCGCCAGCAGACGGACTCCATCAGGGGTCGACGAGCAGTACTTC. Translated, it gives CASRRTPSGVDEQYF. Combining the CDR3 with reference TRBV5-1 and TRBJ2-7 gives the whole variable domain KAGVTQTPRYLIKTRGQQVTLSCSPISGHRSVSWYQQTPGQGLQFLFEYFSETQRNKGNFPGRFSGRQFSNSRSEMNVSTLELGDSALYLCASRRTPSGVDEQYFGPGTRLTVT.